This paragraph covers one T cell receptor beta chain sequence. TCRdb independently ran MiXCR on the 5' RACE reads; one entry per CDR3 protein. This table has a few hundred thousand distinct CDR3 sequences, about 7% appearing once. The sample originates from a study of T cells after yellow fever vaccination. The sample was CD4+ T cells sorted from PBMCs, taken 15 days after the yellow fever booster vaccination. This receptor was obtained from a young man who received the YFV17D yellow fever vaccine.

CDR3 residues: CASTLGGLRNGYTF. In nucleotides, the CDR3 is TGTGCCAGCACCCTGGGGGGACTGAGAAATGGCTACACCTTC. The V gene is TRBV12-3 or TRBV12-4, the J gene TRBJ1-2, with D possibly TRBD1 on 5 matching bases. V gave up 7 bases and J gave up 6 bases, with 18 bases separating them. The CDR3 length is 14 residues.